This section outlines one T cell receptor beta chain sequence together with its context. Its target is unknown. These data are taken from a study of graft-versus-host responses after intestinal transplantation. Study-level background: Anti-thymocyte globulin induction preceded roughly 3 years of tacrolimus and steroid maintenance in all recipients. Overall study results and limits: Analysis identified GvH clones in recipient marrow, with some appearing first in ileum or blood. Some patients had graft-donor T cell macrochimerism. In their allografts, the ratios of graft-versus-host to host-versus-graft T cell clones were high.

Profiling relied on immunoSEQ multiplex PCR, and the TCRdb table lists in-frame clones only, not all of them. Here the sample spans approximately 46,000 clones, roughly 80% being singletons. Germline V gene lookup returns CDR1 SGHDT and CDR2 YYEEEE. With 4 bases removed from V and 3 bases from J, the gap between germline ends came to 8 bases. This CDR3 contains 12 residues. The source is a human donor who was the organ donor for an intestinal transplant. The material sequenced was unstimulated CD4+ T cells sorted from spleen or lymph node cells, taken before transplant. The rearrangement joins TRBV5-6 to TRBJ2-7; D uncertain. The CDR3 region is CASSEDVYEQYF. The CDR3 bases are TGTGCCAGCAGCGAGGACGTCTACGAGCAGTACTTC.